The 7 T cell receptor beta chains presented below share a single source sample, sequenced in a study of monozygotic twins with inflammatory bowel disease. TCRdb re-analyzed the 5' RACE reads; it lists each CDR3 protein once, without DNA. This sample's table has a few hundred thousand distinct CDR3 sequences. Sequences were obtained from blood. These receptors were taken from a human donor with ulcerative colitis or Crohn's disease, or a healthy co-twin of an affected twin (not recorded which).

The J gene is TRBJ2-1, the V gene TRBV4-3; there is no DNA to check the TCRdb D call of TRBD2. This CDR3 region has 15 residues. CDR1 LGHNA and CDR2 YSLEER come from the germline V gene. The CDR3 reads CASSHRAGSYNEQFF.

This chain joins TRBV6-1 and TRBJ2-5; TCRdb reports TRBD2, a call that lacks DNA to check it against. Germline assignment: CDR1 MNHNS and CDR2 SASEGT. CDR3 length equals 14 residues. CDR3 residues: CATYRRGGLETQYF.

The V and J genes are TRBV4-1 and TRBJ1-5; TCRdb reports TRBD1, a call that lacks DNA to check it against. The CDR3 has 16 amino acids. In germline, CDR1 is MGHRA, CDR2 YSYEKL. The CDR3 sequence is CASSRAGTGSNQPQHF.

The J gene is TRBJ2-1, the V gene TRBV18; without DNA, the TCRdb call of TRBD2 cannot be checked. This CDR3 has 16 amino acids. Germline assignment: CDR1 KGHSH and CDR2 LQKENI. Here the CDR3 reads CASSPEAGGYYNEQFF.

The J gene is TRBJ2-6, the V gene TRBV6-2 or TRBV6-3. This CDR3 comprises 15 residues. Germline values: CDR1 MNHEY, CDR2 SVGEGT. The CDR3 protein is CASSYGGFGANVLTF.

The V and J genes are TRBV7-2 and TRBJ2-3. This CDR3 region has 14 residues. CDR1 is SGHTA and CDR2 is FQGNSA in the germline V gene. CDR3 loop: CASSSYLSTDTQYF.

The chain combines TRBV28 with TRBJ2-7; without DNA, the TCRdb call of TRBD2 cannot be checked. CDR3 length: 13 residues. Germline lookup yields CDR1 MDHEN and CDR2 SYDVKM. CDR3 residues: CASSLDYSYEQYF.